These T cell receptor beta chains were read from a single sample in a study of STAT5B mutations in CD4+ large granular lymphocyte leukemia. Data came from immunoSEQ multiplex PCR; TCRdb stores just in-frame clones and leaves some out. Among 32,000 or so clones listed, around 81% were seen once. Sequencing was carried out using CD4+ T cells from blood buffy coats. These receptor sequences come from a human donor in good health. Both conserved end residues are part of each CDR3. The D gene is left open where the match is weak. A row's size may be missing; if present it is once, few, many or a size class.

clone size | D gene | J gene | V gene | CDR3 DNA | CDR3 protein
. | . | TRBJ2-7 | TRBV28 | TGTGCCAGCGTATCTACCTACGAGCAGTACTTC | CASVSTYEQYF
. | . | TRBJ2-3 | TRBV7-2 | TGTGCCAGCAGCTTAGGGGCAGCCCCAGATACGCAGTATTTT | CASSLGAAPDTQYF
. | . | TRBJ2-2 | TRBV15 | TGTGCCACAAGGGGGGCGAACACCGGGGAGCTGTTTTTT | CATRGANTGELFF
. | TRBD1 | TRBJ1-4 | TRBV18 | TGTGCCAGCTCTAAAGAGGGACAGGTTAATGAAAAACTGTTTTTT | CASSKEGQVNEKLFF
. | . | TRBJ2-3 | TRBV10-1 | TGCGCCAGCAGTGAGGTGGGGGGTTCGAAAGATACGCAGTATTTT | CASSEVGGSKDTQYF
. | TRBD2 | TRBJ2-7 | TRBV6-5 | TGTGCCAGCAGTCGGACTAGCGGGACGAGGGGGGAGCAGTACTTC | CASSRTSGTRGEQYF
. | . | TRBJ2-7 | TRBV19 | TGTGCCAGTAAGGCCAACCTATGGACTACCTACGAGCAGTACTTC | CASKANLWTTYEQYF
. | . | TRBJ2-5 | TRBV6-5 | TGTGCCAGCAGTTACTCTTGGACACAGCAAGAGACCCAGTACTTC | CASSYSWTQQETQYF
once | TRBD1 | TRBJ2-7 | TRBV5-4 | TGTGCCAGCAGCTTGCCCGAGGGACAGGGAACCTACGAGCAGTACTTC | CASSLPEGQGTYEQYF
. | TRBD1 | TRBJ2-4 | TRBV28 | TGTGCCAGCAGTTATTCCGGGACAGCTAACATTCAGTACTTC | CASSYSGTANIQYF
. | . | TRBJ1-6 | TRBV30 | TGTGCCTGGAGCCCAGGGGAGCGGGCTCTCCACTTT | CAWSPGERALHF
. | . | TRBJ2-5 | TRBV5-1 | TGCGCCAGCAGCTTGGGAGCGGTGGCCCAAGAGACCCAGTACTTC | CASSLGAVAQETQYF
. | TRBD2 | TRBJ2-1 | TRBV7-9 | TGTGCCAGCAGCCCTAGCGGGAGGGATGAGCAGTTCTTC | CASSPSGRDEQFF
few | . | TRBJ1-1 | TRBV18 | TGTGCCAGCTCAAGAGGGACAATCGCCACTGAAGCTTTCTTT | CASSRGTIATEAFF
. | TRBD1 | TRBJ2-7 | TRBV2 | TGTGCCAGCAGTCCGGAATCCGGGACAGGTGGCTCCTTC | CASSPESGTGGSF
. | . | TRBJ2-7 | TRBV4-1 | TGCGCCAGCAGCCAAGATCCGTGGGTCGAGCAGTACTTC | CASSQDPWVEQYF
. | . | TRBJ2-7 | TRBV19 | TGTGCCAGTAGTACGCGGCGGACGAGCTCCTACGAGCAGTACTTC | CASSTRRTSSYEQYF
. | . | TRBJ1-6 | TRBV27 | TGTGCCAGCAGTTTTCCGGGCCAGAATTCACCCCTCCACTTT | CASSFPGQNSPLHF
once | TRBD2 | TRBJ2-5 | TRBV11-2 | TGTGCCAGCAGCTTGCGTAATCCACTAGCGCGAGAGACCCAGTACTTC | CASSLRNPLARETQYF
. | . | TRBJ1-1 | TRBV5-4 | TGTGCCAGCAGCTTCCCTCCCGGTGGGGACACTGAAGCTTTCTTT | CASSFPPGGDTEAFF
. | . | TRBJ2-2 | TRBV6-5 | TGTGCCAGCAGTTACTCCCCGGACACCGGGGAGCTGTTTTTT | CASSYSPDTGELFF
few | . | TRBJ1-1 | TRBV7-3 | TGTGCCAGCAGTTCGACAGTGAACACTGAAGCTTTCTTT | CASSSTVNTEAFF
. | TRBD1 | TRBJ2-4 | TRBV28 | TGTGCCAGCAGTCTAGACAGGGCGGCCAAAAACATTCAGTACTTC | CASSLDRAAKNIQYF
. | . | TRBJ2-1 | TRBV2 | TGTGCCAGCAGGAAGGACGGGTATGAGCAGTTCTTC | CASRKDGYEQFF
once | TRBD1 | TRBJ2-1 | TRBV7-9 | TGTGCCAGCAGCCTCGAGACAGGGATTGAGCAGTTCTTC | CASSLETGIEQFF
once | . | TRBJ2-1 | TRBV10-3 | TGTGCCATCAGTGAGTCGAGGGGCAGTCGCTCCTACAATGAGCAGTTCTTC | CAISESRGSRSYNEQFF
. | TRBD2 | TRBJ2-7 | TRBV27 | TGTGCCAGCCGGGCTAGCGGGATGGCTGAGTACGAGCAGTACTTC | CASRASGMAEYEQYF
. | . | TRBJ2-3 | TRBV6-6 | TGTGCCAGCAGTTACCCCCAAGGAGATACGCAGTATTTT | CASSYPQGDTQYF
. | TRBD1 | TRBJ1-2 | TRBV30 | TGTGCCTGGAGTGCAGGGGGTGGCTACACCTTC | CAWSAGGGYTF
once | TRBD2 | TRBJ2-1 | TRBV4-2 | TGTGCCAGCAGCCCGAATAGACTAGCGGGAGAGAGGGGCGCTGAGCAGTTCTTC | CASSPNRLAGERGAEQFF
. | . | TRBJ2-7 | TRBV10-2 | TGCGCCAGCAAGGACCCGATGGGGGAGCAGTACTTC | CASKDPMGEQYF